This T cell receptor beta chain was sequenced during a study of neoadjuvant anti-PD-1 for oral cavity cancer. Libraries were prepared by immunoSEQ multiplex PCR; TCRdb keeps only in-frame clonotypes and omits some of them. The table has approximately 13,000 clones, about 74% seen once. V was pared by 4 bases and J by 5 bases, with 8 bases of the junction left unmatched. The germline CDR1 and CDR2 sequences are SGHRS and YFSETQ. This CDR3 has 15 residues. Time point of the sample: after neoadjuvant nivolumab, at surgical resection. The patients had HPV-negative, locally advanced oral cavity squamous cell carcinoma. Analysis of PBMCs was direct, with no culture step.

The clonotype was recovered from a person between 40 and 85 years old with oral cavity squamous cell carcinoma. The chain links TRBV5-1 to TRBJ2-2; TRBD1 matches 7 bases. Sequences were derived from PBMCs, sampled after nivolumab (anti-PD-1) treatment. CDR3 sequence reads: CASSAETGWTGELFF. DNA of the CDR3: TGCGCCAGCAGCGCGGAGACAGGGTGGACCGGGGAGCTGTTTTTT.